This T cell receptor beta chain comes out of a study of OX40 agonist ivuxolimab in advanced cancers. Background on the study: Patients undergoing dose escalation presented with hepatocellular carcinoma, melanoma, renal cell or head and neck cancer. Overall study findings and caveats: Among the nonresponders, some also had low normalized T-cell clonal expansion. Circulating CD4+ and CD8+ T cells showed clonal expansion by week 6 at 0.1 to 3.0 mg/kg. Fewer expanded clones were found on average in CD4+ than in CD8+ T cells.

Generated by immunoSEQ multiplex PCR, the TCRdb table keeps only in-frame clones and is missing some. The data contain about 68,000 clones, roughly 85% of them singletons. Details on this clone: Its antigen remains unidentified.

V was cut by 7 bases and J by 4 bases, with 13 bases left in between. The CDR3 covers 13 residues. CDR1 and CDR2 (germline): MNHNY, SVGAGI (reference sequence). Sequencing used CD4+ or CD8+ T cells sorted from blood, obtained in a trial of the OX40 agonist ivuxolimab. This chain links TRBV6-6 with TRBJ1-1; D remains ambiguous. The sequence came from an adult with an advanced solid tumor such as melanoma, head and neck, liver or kidney cancer. The CDR3 bases are TGTGCCAGCAATTCCCAGACGGGCACTGAAGCTTTCTTT. As protein: CASNSQTGTEAFF.